Following are 5 T cell receptor beta chains from one sample sequenced in a study of blood T cell repertoires in COVID-19. Method: immunoSEQ multiplex PCR; TCRdb's copy keeps in-frame clones and lacks some. The table includes over 250,000 clones, more than 80% detected once. Sequenced sample: peripheral blood. These receptors originate from a woman in her 50s with COVID-19, enrolled during active disease.

The chain carries TRBV29-1 and TRBJ1-1, with D perhaps TRBD1 (6 bases). Germline-derived CDR1 and CDR2 are SQVTM and ANQGSEA. The CDR3 runs to 13 residues. Trimming removed 6 bases from V and 5 bases from J, with 16 bases in between. CDR3 in DNA: TGCAGCGTCGATACAGGGCTGGGGACTGAAGCTTTCTTT. Its protein product is CSVDTGLGTEAFF.

The chain uses TRBV29-1 and TRBJ1-2, with no clear D. Germline CDR1 and CDR2: SQVTM and ANQGSEA. The CDR3 has 13 amino acids. Trimming cost V 2 bases and J 4 bases, with 11 bases left between them. CDR3 coding DNA: TGCAGCGTTGAACCTGGGCTTGGCTATGGCTACACCTTC. Translating gives CSVEPGLGYGYTF. The whole variable domain, filled in from reference TRBV29-1 and TRBJ1-2, reads SAVISQKPSRDICQRGTSLTIQCQVDSQVTMMFWYRQQPGQSLTLIATANQGSEATYESGFVIDKFPISRPNLTFSTLTVSNMSPEDSSIYLCSVEPGLGYGYTFGSGTRLTVV.

The V call is TRBV19, the J call TRBJ2-3; D might be TRBD2 (6 bases). The ends were cut back, 6 bases at V and 3 bases at J, with 10 bases in the middle. Germline CDR1 is LNHDA and CDR2 is SQIVND (reference sequence). This CDR3 has 13 residues. DNA for the CDR3: TGTGCCAGTAGCGGGAGAGGGACAGATACGCAGTATTTT. Residues: CASSGRGTDTQYF.

This chain uses TRBV4-3 with TRBJ1-2, with 10 bases identical to TRBD1. This CDR3 spans 16 amino acids. CDR1 and CDR2 from the germline V gene are LGHNA and YSLEER. The trim removed 1 base at V and 8 bases at J, leaving 10 bases unmatched. The CDR3 DNA reads TGCGCCAGCAGCCAAGGGTTCGGGACAGGGGTGCTGGGCTACACCTTC. It codes for CASSQGFGTGVLGYTF.

This clone came up a few times. The chain has TRBV19 and TRBJ1-6; D uncertain. The CDR3 runs to 14 residues. Germline loops: CDR1 LNHDA, CDR2 SQIVND (reference sequence). V was cut by 5 bases and J by 8 bases, with 13 bases left in between. CDR3 sequence: CASSDGEGYSPLHF. CDR3 DNA: TGTGCCAGTAGTGACGGGGAGGGTTATTCACCCCTCCACTTT.